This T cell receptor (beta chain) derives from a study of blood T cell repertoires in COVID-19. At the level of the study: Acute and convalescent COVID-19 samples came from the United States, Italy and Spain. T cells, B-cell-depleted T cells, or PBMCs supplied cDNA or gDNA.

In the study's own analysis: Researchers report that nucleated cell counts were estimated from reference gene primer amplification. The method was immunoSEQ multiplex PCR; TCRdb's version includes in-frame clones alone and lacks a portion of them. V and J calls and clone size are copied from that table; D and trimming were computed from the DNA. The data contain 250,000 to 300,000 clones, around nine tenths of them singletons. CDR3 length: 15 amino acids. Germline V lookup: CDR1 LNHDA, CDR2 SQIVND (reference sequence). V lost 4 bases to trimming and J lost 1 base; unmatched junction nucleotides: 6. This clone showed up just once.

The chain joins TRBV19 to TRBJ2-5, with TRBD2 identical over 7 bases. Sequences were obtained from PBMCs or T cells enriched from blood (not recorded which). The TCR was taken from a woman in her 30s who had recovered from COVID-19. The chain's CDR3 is CASSRASGIQETQYF. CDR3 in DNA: TGTGCCAGTAGTAGGGCTAGCGGCATCCAAGAGACCCAGTACTTC.